The TCR beta chain under discussion was sequenced for a study of identical twins. Whole-study results and caveats: These conclusions were based on statistical analysis (cross-sectional, not following the same donors). Fewer insertions were carried by abundant cord blood beta clonotypes, but none was seen in memory repertoires.

Unique molecular identifiers were present on the cDNA, which also gained a universal primer site by template switching. TCRdb called the 5' RACE reads again in MiXCR, with one record for every CDR3 protein. The table shows 450,000 or so distinct CDR3 sequences, with 14% occurring only once. Every donor was a healthy Caucasian. The CDR3 length is 15 residues. From germline, CDR1 is MDHEN and CDR2 SYDVKM. Trimming took 0 bases from V and 6 from J; bases not matched to a gene: 5. This clonotype was observed at least ten times. The antigen is undetermined. These data also formed part of another study, on yellow fever vaccine responses in identical twins.

This sequence was found in a woman between 18 and 29 years old in good health. Sequencing was performed on CD4+ T cells sorted from blood. The chain is built from TRBV28 and TRBJ2-3, with 8 bases lining up with TRBD1. The chain's CDR3 is CASSLWAGGLDTQYF. DNA of the CDR3: TGTGCCAGCAGTTTATGGGCAGGGGGCCTCGATACGCAGTATTTT.